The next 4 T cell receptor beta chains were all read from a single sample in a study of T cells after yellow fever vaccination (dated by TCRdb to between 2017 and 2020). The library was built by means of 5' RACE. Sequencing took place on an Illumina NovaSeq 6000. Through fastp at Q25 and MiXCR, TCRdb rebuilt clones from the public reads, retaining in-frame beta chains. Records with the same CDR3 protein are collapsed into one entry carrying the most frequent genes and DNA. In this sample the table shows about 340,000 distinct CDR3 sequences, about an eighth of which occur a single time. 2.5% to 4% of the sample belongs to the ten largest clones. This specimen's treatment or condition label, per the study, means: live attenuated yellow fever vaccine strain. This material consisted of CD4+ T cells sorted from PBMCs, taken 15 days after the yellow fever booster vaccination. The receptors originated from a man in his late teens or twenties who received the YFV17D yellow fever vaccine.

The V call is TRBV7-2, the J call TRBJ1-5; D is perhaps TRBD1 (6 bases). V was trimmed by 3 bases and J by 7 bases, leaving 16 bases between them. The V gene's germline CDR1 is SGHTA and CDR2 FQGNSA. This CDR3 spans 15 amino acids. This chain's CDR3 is CASSLVGGLTQPQHF. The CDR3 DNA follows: TGTGCCAGCAGCTTGGTCGGGGGGCTAACACAGCCCCAGCATTTT.

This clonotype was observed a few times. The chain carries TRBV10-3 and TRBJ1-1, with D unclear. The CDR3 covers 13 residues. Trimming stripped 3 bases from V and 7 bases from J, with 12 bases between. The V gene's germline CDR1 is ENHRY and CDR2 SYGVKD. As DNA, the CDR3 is TGTGCCATCAGTGAAAGGGAGGAGGGTGAAGCTTTCTTT. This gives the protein CAISEREEGEAFF.

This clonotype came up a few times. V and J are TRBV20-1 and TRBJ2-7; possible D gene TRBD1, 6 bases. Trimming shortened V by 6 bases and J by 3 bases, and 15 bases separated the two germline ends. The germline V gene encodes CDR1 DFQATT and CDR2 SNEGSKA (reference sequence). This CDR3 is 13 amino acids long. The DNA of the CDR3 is TGCAGTGCCACTCCGTTGGACAGCTACGAGCAGTACTTC. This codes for CSATPLDSYEQYF.

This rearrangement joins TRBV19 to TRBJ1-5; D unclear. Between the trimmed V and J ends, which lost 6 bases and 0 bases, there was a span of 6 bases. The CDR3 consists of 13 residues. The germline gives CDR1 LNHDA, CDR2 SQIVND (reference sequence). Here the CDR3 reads CASRINSNQPQHF. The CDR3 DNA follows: TGTGCCAGTAGGATCAATAGCAATCAGCCCCAGCATTTT.